This T cell receptor beta chain was recorded in a study of T cell responses to AZD1222 COVID-19 vaccine. Findings and limits, study-wide: Possibly, clonal diversity was underestimated; donors were largely white British and included more females. Spike-wide coverage was observed for vaccine-associated CD4 TCRs, with dominant responses at 160-218 and 743-854.

As regards this clone: As yet, its antigen is unknown.

The CDR3 consists of 18 residues. J lost 0 bases, V lost 0 bases, and 8 bases had no gene match. In germline, CDR1 is SGHRS, CDR2 YFSETQ. TCRdb's table, derived via immunoSEQ multiplex PCR, lists solely in-frame clones and lacks some. The table shows about 130,000 clones, with about 88% occurring only once. The source material was peripheral blood, sampled on day 0 of AZD1222 vaccination. The receptor's source is an adult in good health. The rearrangement joins TRBV5-1 to TRBJ2-3, with 9 nucleotides matching TRBD1. The CDR3 DNA reads TGCGCCAGCAGCTTGGCCGCGACAGGGGGAGTCAGCACAGATACGCAGTATTTT. Translation: CASSLAATGGVSTDTQYF. Full variable domain (missing parts from reference TRBV5-1 and TRBJ2-3): KAGVTQTPRYLIKTRGQQVTLSCSPISGHRSVSWYQQTPGQGLQFLFEYFSETQRNKGNFPGRFSGRQFSNSRSEMNVSTLELGDSALYLCASSLAATGGVSTDTQYFGPGTRLTVL.